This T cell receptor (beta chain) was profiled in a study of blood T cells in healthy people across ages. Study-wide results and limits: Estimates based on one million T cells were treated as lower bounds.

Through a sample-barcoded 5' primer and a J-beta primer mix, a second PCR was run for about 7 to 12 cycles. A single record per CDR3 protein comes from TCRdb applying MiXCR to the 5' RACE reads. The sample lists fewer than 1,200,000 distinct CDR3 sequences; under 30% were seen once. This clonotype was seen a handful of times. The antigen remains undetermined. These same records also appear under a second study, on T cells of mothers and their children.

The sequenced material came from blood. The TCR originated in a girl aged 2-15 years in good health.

The CDR3 loop reads CASSARGYADTQYF. In nucleotides, the CDR3 is TGTGCCAGCAGTGCGAGGGGATACGCAGATACGCAGTATTTT. This sequence joins TRBV2 and TRBJ2-3, with D perhaps TRBD1 or TRBD2 (5 bases each). The germline V gene has CDR1 SNHLY and CDR2 FYNNEI. The CDR3 has 14 residues. Trimming took 4 bases from V and 4 from J, leaving 12 bases between them.